The rows below give T cell receptor beta chains drawn from one sample of a study of T cell responses to AZD1222 COVID-19 vaccine. Here immunoSEQ multiplex PCR was the method, and the copy in TCRdb shows in-frame clones only, minus some. Of 100,000 to 140,000 clones in the sample, 92% were seen once. The sample in question was peripheral blood, obtained 28 days after the second AZD1222 dose. Every receptor here comes from an adult who received the AZD1222 COVID-19 vaccine. CDR3s include the opening cysteine and the closing phenylalanine or tryptophan. D genes are given only for firm matches. For some rows the clone size is stated as once, few or many, or as a class when expanded; others skip it.

size: -; D: TRBD1; J: TRBJ1-5; V: TRBV19; DNA: TGTGCCAGTAGTATAGATGGGACAGGGGGTCGCGACAATCAGCCCCAGCATTTT; CDR3: CASSIDGTGGRDNQPQHF
size: -; D: -; J: TRBJ2-3; V: TRBV6-5; DNA: TGTGCCACGGGCACAGATACGCAGTATTTT; CDR3: CATGTDTQYF
size: -; D: TRBD1; J: TRBJ1-5; V: TRBV10-3; DNA: TGTGCCATCAGTTTCGAACAGGGGCAAGGTCAGCCCCAGCATTTT; CDR3: CAISFEQGQGQPQHF
size: -; D: -; J: TRBJ2-6; V: TRBV11-2; DNA: TGTGCCAGCAGCTTAACCCGGTCCTCTGGGGCCAACGTCCTGACTTTC; CDR3: CASSLTRSSGANVLTF
size: -; D: -; J: TRBJ2-6; V: TRBV4-1; DNA: TGCGCCAGCAGCCAATACATACGTGGGGCAGGGAAAGTCGGGGCCAACGTCCTGACTTTC; CDR3: CASSQYIRGAGKVGANVLTF
size: -; D: TRBD1; J: TRBJ2-1; V: TRBV28; DNA: TGTGCCAGCAGTTTAGGGGACAGGGACTACAATGAGCAGTTCTTC; CDR3: CASSLGDRDYNEQFF
size: -; D: TRBD1; J: TRBJ1-4; V: TRBV27; DNA: TGTGCCAGCAGTTTAGACTCGGGACAGGGGACTGAAAAACTGTTTTTT; CDR3: CASSLDSGQGTEKLFF
size: -; D: TRBD1; J: TRBJ1-5; V: TRBV5-6; DNA: TGTGCCAGCAGCTTGGAAGGGGGCCATCAGCCCCAGCATTTT; CDR3: CASSLEGGHQPQHF
size: -; D: -; J: TRBJ1-1; V: TRBV6-5; DNA: TGTGCCAGCAGTTACATGGGTGAAGCTTTCTTT; CDR3: CASSYMGEAFF
size: -; D: -; J: TRBJ1-6; V: TRBV19; DNA: TGTGCCAGTAGTATCCAGGGCAGTAATTCACCCCTCCACTTT; CDR3: CASSIQGSNSPLHF
size: -; D: -; J: TRBJ2-1; V: TRBV9; DNA: TGTGCCAGCAGCTCCCGGAGGGGGGACAATGAGCAGTTCTTC; CDR3: CASSSRRGDNEQFF
size: -; D: -; J: TRBJ2-7; V: TRBV5-8; DNA: TGTGCCAGCAGCTTGTTAGCGGAGCAGCAGTACTTC; CDR3: CASSLLAEQQYF
size: -; D: -; J: TRBJ1-2; V: TRBV18; DNA: TGTGCCAGCTCACCAGGTCGGAACAACTATGGCTACACCTTC; CDR3: CASSPGRNNYGYTF
size: -; D: -; J: TRBJ2-5; V: TRBV28; DNA: TGTGCCAGCAGTTCCGGTGGAGGGGGGGAGACCCAGTACTTC; CDR3: CASSSGGGGETQYF
size: -; D: -; J: TRBJ1-2; V: TRBV9; DNA: TGTGCCAGCAGCGTAGAAGGGGCCGGCTACACCTTC; CDR3: CASSVEGAGYTF
size: -; D: -; J: TRBJ1-1; V: TRBV18; DNA: TGTGCTGCGGGAGTGGGCACTGAAGCTTTCTTT; CDR3: CAAGVGTEAFF
size: -; D: TRBD1; J: TRBJ2-1; V: TRBV12-3/TRBV12-4; DNA: TGTGCCAGCAGCGAGGACAGGGGCAATGAGCAGTTCTTC; CDR3: CASSEDRGNEQFF
size: -; D: -; J: TRBJ1-4; V: TRBV12-3/TRBV12-4; DNA: TGTGCCAGCAGTTTCTACGGCAATGAAAAACTGTTTTTT; CDR3: CASSFYGNEKLFF
size: -; D: -; J: TRBJ1-1; V: TRBV9; DNA: TGTGCCAGCAGCCCCTTACAGGGTTCGAACACTGAAGCTTTCTTT; CDR3: CASSPLQGSNTEAFF
size: -; D: TRBD2; J: TRBJ2-1; V: TRBV6-2/TRBV6-3; DNA: TGTGCCAGCAGTTACTCGCCGGGACTAGCGGGAGGGAAAGCCTACAATGAGCAGTTCTTC; CDR3: CASSYSPGLAGGKAYNEQFF
size: -; D: -; J: TRBJ2-7; V: TRBV5-4; DNA: TGTGCCAGCAGCTTGGGGGTAGAGGGCGAGCAGTACTTC; CDR3: CASSLGVEGEQYF
size: -; D: TRBD2; J: TRBJ2-2; V: TRBV7-6; DNA: TGTGCCAGCAGCTTAGGTGGCGGGAGGGCCACCGGGGAGCTGTTTTTT; CDR3: CASSLGGGRATGELFF
size: few; D: -; J: TRBJ2-1; V: TRBV24-1; DNA: TGTGCCACCAGTACCTACAGGGATTCCTACAATGAGCAGTTCTTC; CDR3: CATSTYRDSYNEQFF
size: -; D: -; J: TRBJ2-4; V: TRBV3-1/TRBV3-2; DNA: TGTGCCAGCAGCCAAGATAGGGCAGATCCATTACTAGCCAAAAACATTCAGTACTTC; CDR3: CASSQDRADPLLAKNIQYF
size: -; D: -; J: TRBJ1-4; V: TRBV4-1; DNA: TGCGCCAGCAGCCAAGACAGAGCAACTAATGAAAAACTGTTTTTT; CDR3: CASSQDRATNEKLFF
size: -; D: -; J: TRBJ2-7; V: TRBV30; DNA: TGTGCCTGGACCCTGGGGGGATACCCCTACGAGCAGTACTTC; CDR3: CAWTLGGYPYEQYF
size: -; D: -; J: TRBJ1-1; V: TRBV18; DNA: TGTGCCAGCTCACCAGCGAGGAGTGGTTTGGCTTTCTTT; CDR3: CASSPARSGLAFF
size: -; D: -; J: TRBJ1-1; V: TRBV6-5; DNA: TGTGCCAGCTACTACAGGGCACAAGCTTTCTTT; CDR3: CASYYRAQAFF
size: -; D: TRBD1; J: TRBJ2-3; V: TRBV2; DNA: TGTGCCAGCATCACCGGGACAGCCTTTACAGATACGCAGTATTTT; CDR3: CASITGTAFTDTQYF
size: -; D: TRBD2; J: TRBJ2-2; V: TRBV25-1; DNA: TGTGCCAGCCGTGGAGCGGGAACCGGGGAGCTGTTTTTT; CDR3: CASRGAGTGELFF
size: -; D: -; J: TRBJ1-6; V: TRBV28; DNA: TGTGCCAGCAGTTTCCTCCAGGGGCAGAATTCACCCCTCCACTTT; CDR3: CASSFLQGQNSPLHF
size: -; D: -; J: TRBJ2-2; V: TRBV9; DNA: TGTGCCAGCAGCGTAGAGGGGAACTCCGACGGGGAGCTGTTTTTT; CDR3: CASSVEGNSDGELFF
size: once; D: -; J: TRBJ1-1; V: TRBV7-9; DNA: TGTGCCAGCAGCTTAGATGGCGCTATGAACACTGAAGCTTTCTTT; CDR3: CASSLDGAMNTEAFF
size: -; D: TRBD2; J: TRBJ2-3; V: TRBV7-3; DNA: TGTGCCAGCAGCTCTCTGCCGGGAGGATCTGATACGCAGTATTTT; CDR3: CASSSLPGGSDTQYF
size: -; D: TRBD1; J: TRBJ1-4; V: TRBV6-5; DNA: TGTGCCAGCGGGGACAGGGGGCCTGAAAAACTGTTTTTT; CDR3: CASGDRGPEKLFF